This T cell receptor beta chain was obtained from a study of ipilimumab plus nivolumab after autologous stem cell transplantation. TCRdb keeps only in-frame clones here, not all; method: immunoSEQ multiplex PCR. The sample gives about 10,000 clones, roughly 71% of which show up once; about a sixth is in the top ten. Trimming stripped 7 bases from V and 5 bases from J, with 14 bases between. Per the germline V gene, CDR1 is MGHDK and CDR2 is SYGVNS. The CDR3 totals 13 residues. The rearrangement links TRBV25-1 to TRBJ1-1, with D perhaps matching TRBD1 (6 bases). This specimen consisted of PBMCs, obtained in a trial of ipilimumab plus nivolumab as post-transplant consolidation. The clonotype was recovered from a female donor with multiple myeloma. The chain's CDR3 is CASTQGGKTEAFF. The DNA of the CDR3 is TGTGCCAGCACCCAAGGGGGGAAGACTGAAGCTTTCTTT. Combining the CDR3 with reference TRBV25-1 and TRBJ1-1 gives the whole variable domain EADIYQTPRYLVIGTGKKITLECSQTMGHDKMYWYQQDPGMELHLIHYSYGVNSTEKGDLSSESTVSRIRTEHFPLTLESARPSHTSQYLCASTQGGKTEAFFGQGTRLTVV.